Detailed here is one T cell receptor (beta chain). Its antigen is unidentified. The sequenced template was cDNA made from the entire isolated RNA. Regulatory, naive and central memory T cell samples averaged around 3.6 million reads. Sequenced by immunoSEQ multiplex PCR; TCRdb stores in-frame clones only, minus some. In the table there are under 400,000 clones, 12% to 15% of which are singletons. The entry originates in a study of beta chain features in type 1 diabetes. Study-level points and caveats: Using cDNA template may skew counts toward highly expressing activated cells.

Germline CDR1 reads MNHEY; CDR2 reads SVGAGI. V lost 4 bases and J lost 1; bases outside the gene matches: 2. The CDR3 length is 15 residues. Purities over 98% were achieved in all sorted populations. The V call is TRBV6-5, the J call TRBJ2-2; 8 bases line up with TRBD1. This TCR derives from a man aged 30-40 years in good health. The specimen sequenced was central memory CD4+ T cells from blood. CDR3 bases: TGTGCCAGCAGTTCCGACAGGGGGAACACCGGGGAGCTGTTTTTT. Its translation is CASSSDRGNTGELFF.